The rows below give T cell receptor beta chains drawn from one sample of a study of T cell responses to AZD1222 COVID-19 vaccine. Only in-frame clones appear in the TCRdb table, and some are missing; sequencing was by immunoSEQ multiplex PCR. The sample lists about 120,000 clones, roughly 90% occurring once. Material: peripheral blood, obtained on day 0 of AZD1222 vaccination. These receptor sequences come from an adult in good health. CDR3s include the opening cysteine and the closing phenylalanine or tryptophan. The order of the fields is V gene, J gene, D gene, clone size, CDR3 protein, CDR3 DNA. D genes are given only for firm matches. Only part of the rows carry a size: once, few, many, or a class if the clone is expanded.

>TRBV15|TRBJ2-6|NA|few
CATSRVPSNVLTF
TGTGCCACCAGCAGGGTCCCGTCCAACGTCCTGACTTTC
>TRBV18|TRBJ2-7|NA|NA
CASSPPWDGAYEQYF
TGTGCCAGCTCACCACCCTGGGACGGAGCCTACGAGCAGTACTTC